A single sample gave rise to the 21 T cell receptor beta chains below, sequenced in a study of T cells in Graves' hyperthyroidism and ophthalmopathy. The investigators amplified TCR beta CDR3 regions from RNA transcripts. A set of HTBI primers served as the primers for a first-round RT-PCR of the TCR CDR3. Via MiXCR, TCRdb re-called the multiplex PCR reads, giving one row per CDR3 protein. The data show about 560,000 distinct CDR3 sequences, over 15% seen once. Source material: blood. Receptors were obtained from a young woman with Graves' hyperthyroidism.

This clonotype was recorded at least ten times. The chain combines TRBV7-2 with TRBJ2-3, with TRBD2 matching over 10 bases. Germline lookup yields CDR1 SGHTA and CDR2 FQGNSA. The CDR3 is 17 residues long. With V trimmed by 1 base and J by 0 bases, 4 bases remained unmatched. The chain's CDR3 is CASSLGLAGGSTDTQYF. The CDR3 DNA follows: TGTGCCAGCAGCTTAGGGTTAGCGGGGGGCAGCACAGATACGCAGTATTTT.

The J gene is TRBJ1-1, the V gene TRBV27; 8 nucleotides align to TRBD1. CDR3 length: 18 amino acids. J was trimmed by 0 bases and V by 2 bases; bases with no gene match: 11. CDR1 is MNHEY, CDR2 SMNVEV, per germline (reference sequence). This CDR3 reads CASSLRGRGLLMNTEAFF. The CDR3, as DNA: TGTGCCAGCAGTTTAAGGGGCAGGGGGCTCCTGATGAACACTGAAGCTTTCTTT.

This chain connects TRBV5-6 to TRBJ2-1, with 7 bases fitting TRBD1. J gave up 15 bases and V 3 bases, and 9 bases lay outside the gene matches. CDR3 size: 12 residues. Per germline, CDR1 SGHDT and CDR2 YYEEEE. The CDR3 nucleotides read TGTGCCAGCAGCTGGAGGTTACAGGGGACGTTCTTC. It yields the protein CASSWRLQGTFF.

Worth noting for this clonotype: Since no conserved phenylalanine or tryptophan closes the CDR3, a read error is the likely cause. The chain links TRBV5-1 to TRBJ2-7, with TRBD2 identical over 8 bases. From germline, CDR1 is SGHRS and CDR2 YFSETQ. The CDR3 totals 15 residues. V lost 1 base and J lost 3; bases outside the gene matches: 6. CDR3 nucleotides: TGCGCCAGCAGCTTGCGCGGACTAGCCAACTACGAGCAGTACCTC. The encoded protein is CASSLRGLANYEQYL.

This clonotype has a handful of counts. The chain couples TRBV29-1 to TRBJ2-7; the match to TRBD1 covers 8 bases. Germline CDR1 reads SQVTM; CDR2 reads ANQGSEA. V lost 1 base to trimming and J lost 5 bases; unmatched junction nucleotides: 4. The CDR3 consists of 13 residues. The CDR3 sequence is CSVEGRGRNEQYF. Here the CDR3 DNA reads TGCAGCGTTGAAGGCAGGGGGCGAAACGAGCAGTACTTC.

The chain links TRBV10-3 to TRBJ1-3; D is unclear. Germline assignment: CDR1 ENHRY and CDR2 SYGVKD. This CDR3 comprises 15 residues. Trimming pared 4 bases from V and 4 bases from J, leaving 14 bases between. DNA of the CDR3: TGTGCCATCAGTGCTCTGTTGGGGAAAGGAAACACCATATATTTT. It encodes CAISALLGKGNTIYF.

This clonotype showed up many times. The J gene is TRBJ2-1, the V gene TRBV2; 7 nucleotides match TRBD2. The CDR3 has 15 amino acids. With 3 bases clipped from V and 7 bases from J, the junction kept 9 bases outside the gene matches. CDR1 and CDR2 (germline): SNHLY, FYNNEI. CDR3 DNA: TGTGCCAGCAGTGACCCCAGCGGGGTAGGGAATGAGCAGTTCTTC. Protein product: CASSDPSGVGNEQFF.

This clonotype was counted many times. The rearrangement uses TRBV20-1 and TRBJ2-1, with D hard to call. Trimming took off 2 bases at V and 0 bases at J, with 8 bases between the two ends. This CDR3 has 14 residues. Germline lookup yields CDR1 DFQATT and CDR2 SNEGSKA (reference sequence). The CDR3 is CSARTVSSYNEQFF. The CDR3 DNA reads TGCAGTGCTAGAACAGTCAGCTCCTACAATGAGCAGTTCTTC.

The chain uses TRBV7-2 and TRBJ2-1; 14 positions agree with TRBD2. The CDR3 has 19 amino acids. Losses at the gene ends were 5 bases for V and 7 bases for J; bases not matched to a gene: 16. The germline V gene encodes CDR1 SGHTA and CDR2 FQGNSA. CDR3 region: CASSHGGTSGRRRTNEQFF. In DNA, the CDR3 is TGTGCCAGCAGCCATGGCGGGACTAGCGGGAGACGCCGGACGAATGAGCAGTTCTTC.

This sequence joins TRBV24-1 and TRBJ2-7; D remains ambiguous. The V gene's germline CDR1 is KGHDR and CDR2 SFDVKD. V lost 3 bases and J 1 base, leaving 12 bases between the germline ends. The CDR3 contains 15 residues. DNA of the CDR3: TGTGCCACCAGTGATGCCGGTGTAAATTCCTACGAGCAGTACTTC. Translation gives CATSDAGVNSYEQYF.

This clonotype has only a few counts. The V and J genes are TRBV25-1 and TRBJ2-3, with 8 bases identical to TRBD2. CDR3 length equals 16 residues. The germline CDR1 and CDR2 sequences are MGHDK and SYGVNS. The V gene end was trimmed by 3 bases and the J gene end by 2 bases; junction bases not matched to a gene: 7. CDR3 nucleotide sequence: TGTGCCAGCAGTGACCGAGCGGGAGATGTCACAGATACGCAGTATTTT. This gives the protein CASSDRAGDVTDTQYF.

This clonotype came up many times. The V call is TRBV28, the J call TRBJ1-6; D is undetermined. Germline loops: CDR1 MDHEN, CDR2 SYDVKM. Trimming took off 6 bases at V and 3 bases at J, with 3 bases between the two ends. The CDR3 is 12 residues long. DNA for the CDR3: TGTGCCAGCAGCTTCTATAATTCACCCCTCCACTTT. Protein product: CASSFYNSPLHF.

This clonotype was counted many times. The J gene is TRBJ2-2, the V gene TRBV3-1, with D unclear. Deletions cut 1 base from V and 7 bases from J, with 4 bases between. This CDR3 has 12 amino acids. Germline V gene data show CDR1 as LGHDT and CDR2 as YNNKEL (reference sequence). The CDR3 sequence: CASSQGRGELFF. The DNA for the CDR3 is TGTGCCAGCAGCCAAGGACGCGGGGAGCTGTTTTTT.

The chain has TRBV29-1 and TRBJ2-7; 7 positions agree with TRBD2. CDR1 is SQVTM and CDR2 is ANQGSEA in the germline V gene. V shed 7 bases and J 2 bases; nucleotides not matched to a gene: 5. The CDR3 sequence is 12 residues long. CDR3 amino acids: CSGREGPYEQYF. The CDR3 region has the DNA TGCAGCGGGAGGGAGGGGCCCTACGAGCAGTACTTC.

This sequence joins TRBV6-2 or TRBV6-3 and TRBJ2-5, with D uncertain. The V end lost 4 bases, the J end lost 5 bases, and 11 bases lay between the germline ends. Germline-derived CDR1 and CDR2 are MNHEY and SVGEGT. The CDR3 is 13 residues long. The CDR3 protein is CASSFPDKETQYF. The CDR3 nucleotides read TGTGCCAGCAGTTTCCCCGACAAGGAGACCCAGTACTTC.

A single count supports this clonotype. This rearrangement joins TRBV2 to TRBJ1-1; 7 bases map to TRBD1. Germline trimming cut 8 bases from V and 3 bases from J; bases unmatched to any gene: 6. This CDR3 is 13 amino acids long. The germline CDR1 and CDR2 sequences are SNHLY and FYNNEI. DNA of the CDR3: TGTGCCAGCGGCAATGACAGGGACACTGAAGCTTTCTTT. Its translation is CASGNDRDTEAFF.

This clonotype showed up just a few times. V and J are TRBV20-1 and TRBJ1-3; D gene ambiguous. The CDR3 is 12 amino acids. Germline CDR1 DFQATT, CDR2 SNEGSKA (reference sequence). The germline V and J ends were trimmed by 5 bases and 0 bases, with 5 bases remaining between them. This CDR3 reads CSAFGSGNTIYF. CDR3 nucleotides: TGCAGTGCTTTCGGCTCTGGAAACACCATATATTTT.

This clonotype was counted at least ten times. The chain is built from TRBV28 and TRBJ2-7; the D call may be TRBD1 or TRBD2 (5 bases each). The CDR3 has 13 amino acids. The ends were cut back, 3 bases at V and 4 bases at J, with 10 bases in the middle. Germline-derived CDR1 and CDR2 are MDHEN and SYDVKM. DNA of the CDR3: TGTGCCAGCAGTTTTACGGGACCATACGAGCAGTACTTC. Its protein product is CASSFTGPYEQYF.

This clonotype was seen more than once but under ten times. V and J are TRBV12-3 or TRBV12-4 and TRBJ1-4, with D uncertain. The CDR3 extends over 14 amino acids. The V end was cut by 5 bases, the J end by 6 bases, with 13 bases between. The CDR3 region has the DNA TGTGCCAGCAGTCAAACGAGGTTGGATGAAAAACTGTTTTTT. Its translation is CASSQTRLDEKLFF.

This clonotype has more than one count but fewer than ten. This rearrangement joins TRBV2 to TRBJ2-1; perhaps TRBD2 as D (6 bases). CDR3 size: 14 residues. CDR1 and CDR2 (germline): SNHLY, FYNNEI. V lost 8 bases and J lost 4, with 15 bases in between. CDR3 bases: TGTGCCAGCTTTCGGGTCGGGGGATACAATGAGCAGTTCTTC. Encoded protein: CASFRVGGYNEQFF.

The V call is TRBV6-9, the J call TRBJ2-1; possibly TRBD1 or TRBD2 for D (5 bases each). The CDR3 has 17 amino acids. V shed 7 bases and J shed 8 bases, with 27 bases lying between them. In germline, CDR1 is MNHGY, CDR2 SVAAGI. CDR3 bases: TGTGCCAGCATTAACCCCCGGGGCCAGGTGGGCAGCGATGAGCAGTTCTTC. It specifies CASINPRGQVGSDEQFF.